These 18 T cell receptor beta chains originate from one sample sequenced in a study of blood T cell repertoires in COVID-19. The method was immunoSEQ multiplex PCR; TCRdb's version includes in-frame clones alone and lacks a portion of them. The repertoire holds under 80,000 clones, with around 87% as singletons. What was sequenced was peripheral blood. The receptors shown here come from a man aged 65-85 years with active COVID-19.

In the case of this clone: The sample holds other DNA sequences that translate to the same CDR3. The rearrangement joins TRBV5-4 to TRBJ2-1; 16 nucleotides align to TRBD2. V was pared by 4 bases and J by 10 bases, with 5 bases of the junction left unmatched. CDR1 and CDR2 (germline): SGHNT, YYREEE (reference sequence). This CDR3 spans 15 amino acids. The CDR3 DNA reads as TGTGCCAGCAGCCCGGGACTAGCGGGAGGGGGCGAGCAGTTCTTC. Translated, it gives CASSPGLAGGGEQFF.

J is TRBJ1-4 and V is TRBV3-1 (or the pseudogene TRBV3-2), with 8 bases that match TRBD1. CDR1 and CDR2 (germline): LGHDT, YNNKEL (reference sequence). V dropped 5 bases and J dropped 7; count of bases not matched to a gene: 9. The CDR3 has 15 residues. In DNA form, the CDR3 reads TGTGCCAGCAGCATTCGCAGGGGGCGGGTTGAAAAACTGTTTTTT. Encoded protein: CASSIRRGRVEKLFF.

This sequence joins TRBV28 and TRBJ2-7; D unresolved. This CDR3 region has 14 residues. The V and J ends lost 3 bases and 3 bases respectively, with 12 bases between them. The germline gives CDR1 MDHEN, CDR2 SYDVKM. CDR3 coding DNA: TGTGCCAGCAGTTTGGTCAGGCGATACTACGAGCAGTACTTC. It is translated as CASSLVRRYYEQYF.

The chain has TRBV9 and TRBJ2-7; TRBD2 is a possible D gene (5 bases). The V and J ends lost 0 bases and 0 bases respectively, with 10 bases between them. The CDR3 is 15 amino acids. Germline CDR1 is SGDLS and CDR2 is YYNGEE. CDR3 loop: CASSVGWESSYEQYF. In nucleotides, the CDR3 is TGTGCCAGCAGCGTAGGGTGGGAGAGCTCCTACGAGCAGTACTTC.

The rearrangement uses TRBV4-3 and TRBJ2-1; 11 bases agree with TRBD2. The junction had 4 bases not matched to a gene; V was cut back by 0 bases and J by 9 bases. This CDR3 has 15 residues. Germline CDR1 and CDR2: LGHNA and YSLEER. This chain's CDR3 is CASSQEVGTSGEQFF. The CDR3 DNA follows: TGCGCCAGCAGCCAAGAGGTTGGGACTAGCGGTGAGCAGTTCTTC.

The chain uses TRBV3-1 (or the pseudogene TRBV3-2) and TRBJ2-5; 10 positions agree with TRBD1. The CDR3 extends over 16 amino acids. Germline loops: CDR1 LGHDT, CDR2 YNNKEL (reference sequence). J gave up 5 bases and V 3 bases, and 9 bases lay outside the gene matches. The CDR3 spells CASSHPRGTGAETQYF. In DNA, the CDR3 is TGTGCCAGCAGCCATCCCCGGGGGACAGGGGCGGAGACCCAGTACTTC.

The CDR3 sequence is CASTETGGLTLYEQYF. The DNA of the CDR3 is TGTGCCAGCACCGAGACTGGGGGCCTCACCCTCTACGAGCAGTACTTC. The V call is TRBV28, the J call TRBJ2-7; weak D call: TRBD1 (6 bases). This CDR3 is built from 16 residues. Germline V lookup: CDR1 MDHEN, CDR2 SYDVKM. V lost 7 bases, J lost 3 bases, and 22 bases lay in between. Filled out from reference TRBV28 and TRBJ2-7, the complete variable domain reads DVKVTQSSRYLVKRTGEKVFLECVQDMDHENMFWYRQDPGLGLRLIYFSYDVKMKEKGDIPEGYSVSREKKERFSLILESASTNQTSMYLCASTETGGLTLYEQYFGPGTRLTVT.

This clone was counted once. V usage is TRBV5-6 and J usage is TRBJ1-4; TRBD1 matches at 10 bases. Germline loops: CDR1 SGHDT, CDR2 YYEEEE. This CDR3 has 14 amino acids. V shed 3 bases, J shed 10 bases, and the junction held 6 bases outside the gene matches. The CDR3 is CASSSTGGGGKLFF. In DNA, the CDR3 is TGTGCCAGCAGCTCGACAGGGGGCGGAGGAAAACTGTTTTTT.

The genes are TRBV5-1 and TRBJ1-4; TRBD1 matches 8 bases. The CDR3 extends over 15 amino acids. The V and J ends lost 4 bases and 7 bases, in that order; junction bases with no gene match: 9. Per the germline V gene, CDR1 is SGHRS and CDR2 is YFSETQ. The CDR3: CASSPSGGSGEKLFF. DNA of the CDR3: TGCGCCAGCAGCCCTTCAGGGGGCTCGGGTGAAAAACTGTTTTTT.

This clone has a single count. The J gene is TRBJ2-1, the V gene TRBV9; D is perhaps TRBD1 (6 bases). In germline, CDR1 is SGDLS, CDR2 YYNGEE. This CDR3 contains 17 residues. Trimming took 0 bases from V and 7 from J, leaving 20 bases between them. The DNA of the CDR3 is TGTGCCAGCAGCGTAGACACCCAACAGGGAGTGGTGAATGAGCAGTTCTTC. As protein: CASSVDTQQGVVNEQFF.

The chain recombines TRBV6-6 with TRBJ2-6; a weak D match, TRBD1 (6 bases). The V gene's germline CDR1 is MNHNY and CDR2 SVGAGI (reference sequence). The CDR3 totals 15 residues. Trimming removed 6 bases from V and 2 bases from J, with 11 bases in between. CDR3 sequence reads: CASSQEGAGANVLTF. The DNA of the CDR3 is TGTGCCAGCAGCCAAGAGGGGGCTGGGGCCAACGTCCTGACTTTC.

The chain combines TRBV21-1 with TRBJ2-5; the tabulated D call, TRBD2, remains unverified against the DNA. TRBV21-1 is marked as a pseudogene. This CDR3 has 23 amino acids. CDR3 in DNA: TGTGCCAGCAGCGCCAAAAGTGGGGGAACCGGGACTAGCGGGAGGGCCGGCCAAGAGACCCAGTACTTC. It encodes CASSAKSGGTGTSGRAGQETQYF.

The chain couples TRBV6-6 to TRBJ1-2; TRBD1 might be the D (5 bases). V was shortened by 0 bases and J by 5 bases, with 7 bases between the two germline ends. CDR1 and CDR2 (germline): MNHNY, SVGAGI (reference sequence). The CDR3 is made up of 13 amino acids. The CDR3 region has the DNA TGTGCCAGCAGTTACTCGGGGGGGTATGGCTACACCTTC. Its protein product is CASSYSGGYGYTF.

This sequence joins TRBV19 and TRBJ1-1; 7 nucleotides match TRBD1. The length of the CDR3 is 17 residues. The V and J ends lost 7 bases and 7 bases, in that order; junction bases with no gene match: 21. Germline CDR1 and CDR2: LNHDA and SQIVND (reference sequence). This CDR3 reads CASTYSVERRGRREAFF. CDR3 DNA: TGTGCCAGTACCTATTCTGTGGAGAGGAGGGGGCGGCGTGAAGCTTTCTTT.

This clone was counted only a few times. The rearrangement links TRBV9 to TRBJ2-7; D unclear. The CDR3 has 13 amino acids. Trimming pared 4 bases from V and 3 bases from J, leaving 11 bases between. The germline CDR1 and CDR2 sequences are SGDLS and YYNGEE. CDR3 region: CASSPRSSYEQYF. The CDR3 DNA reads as TGTGCCAGCAGCCCCCGGTCTAGCTACGAGCAGTACTTC.

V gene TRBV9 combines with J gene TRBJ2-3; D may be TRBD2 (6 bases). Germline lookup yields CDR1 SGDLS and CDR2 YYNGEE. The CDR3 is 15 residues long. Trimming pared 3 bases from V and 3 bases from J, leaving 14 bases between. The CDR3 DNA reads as TGTGCCAGCAGCGAGGGAGCGGGTAGGACAGATACGCAGTATTTT. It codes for CASSEGAGRTDTQYF. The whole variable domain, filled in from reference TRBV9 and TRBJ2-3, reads DSGVTQTPKHLITATGQRVTLRCSPRSGDLSVYWYQQSLDQGLQFLIQYYNGEERAKGNILERFSAQQFPDLHSELNLSSLELGDSALYFCASSEGAGRTDTQYFGPGTRLTVL.

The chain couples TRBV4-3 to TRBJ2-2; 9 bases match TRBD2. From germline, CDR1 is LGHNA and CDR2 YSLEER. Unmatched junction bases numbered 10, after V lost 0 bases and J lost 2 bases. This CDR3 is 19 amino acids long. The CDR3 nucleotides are TGCGCCAGCAGCCAAGAGGCTAGCGGGGCGGGGACTAACACCGGGGAGCTGTTTTTT. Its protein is CASSQEASGAGTNTGELFF.

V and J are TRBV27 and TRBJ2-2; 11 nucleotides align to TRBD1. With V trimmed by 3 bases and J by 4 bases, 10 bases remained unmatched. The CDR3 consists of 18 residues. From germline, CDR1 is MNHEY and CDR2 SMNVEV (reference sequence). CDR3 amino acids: CASSFGTGGFRGTGELFF. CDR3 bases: TGTGCCAGCAGTTTTGGGACAGGGGGTTTTCGTGGCACCGGGGAGCTGTTTTTT.